The T cell receptor (beta chain) described here comes from a study of blood T cells in healthy people across ages (dated by TCRdb to the mid-2010s). Broadly, across the study: In model experiments, roughly one uniquely barcoded TCR beta cDNA molecule per two T cells was captured by template switching. Age-related changes in TCR beta repertoire diversity were measured in the study by deep sequencing normalized with unique cDNA molecular identifiers. Using the same blood draw, the study looked at two additional independent replicas of 1 million unique cDNA reads for two donors, one aged 18 to 30 and the other aged 80 or older. The donors were divided into four age groups: young (average about 16 years), middle-aged (over 35), aged (approximately 62) and long-lived (about 84). Results the study describes overall, beyond this receptor: Bulk unsorted PBMC profiling prevented conclusive comparison of naive and antigen-experienced compartments. Observed TCR beta diversity correlated strongly with the percentage of naive T cells measured by flow cytometry. The CMV infection status of donors was not known, potentially confounding age-related changes in expanded clonotypes. Estimates of total diversity from one million sequenced T cells were regarded as lower bounds and underestimates. Compared with the aged group, the long-lived group had more naive CD4+ T cells, fewer expanded clones and increased TCR diversity, a pattern suggesting age selection. As age increased, observed TCR beta diversity per million T cells dropped in a roughly linear way, and a significant reduction was already evident by age roughly 40.

The receptor library was made with 5' RACE. The data were produced on an Illumina HiSeq 2500. A second PCR of about 7 to 12 cycles was run with a J-beta primer mix and a sample-barcoded 5' primer. Each TCR beta cDNA molecule received a unique molecular identifier from a template-switch 5' adaptor carrying 12 random nucleotides. Each sample yielded at least 3 million CDR3-containing paired-end reads. All of the RNA was converted into first-strand cDNA using the Mint cDNA synthesis kit, with a TRBC-specific oligonucleotide serving as the primer. After uracil-DNA glycosylase treatment, a first 18-cycle PCR used universal primers M1SS and BC2_uni_R on all cDNA. Concerning the study's data processing: For normalization, 1 million high-quality reads, each with a distinct molecular identifier, were randomly selected from each sample. Instead of being binned into consensus sequences, reads with shared molecular identifiers were discarded. MiTCR, set to a Q25 quality threshold and the strictest error-elimination algorithm, was used for CDR3 identification, clonotype clustering and error correction. A nonparametric unseen species model with Euler transformation was used to estimate lower-bound total TCR beta diversity. In TCRdb, the public reads were trimmed at Q25 with fastp and aligned with MiXCR, with productive beta chains retained. Each entry merges the rows of one CDR3 protein and shows their most common DNA and genes. Here the V and J calls rest on TCRdb's processing, not on the authors' analysis. The sample table lists 450,000 to 600,000 distinct CDR3 sequences, around a quarter of them with a count of one. 3% to 4% of the sample lies in the top ten.

The donors were about 40 Caucasian individuals from Russia, aged 6 to 90 years, who were systemically healthy. Ten milliliters of peripheral blood were drawn from each donor into EDTA-treated Vacutainer tubes. PBMCs were isolated by Ficoll-Paque density-gradient centrifugation, with at least 6 million obtained per sample. Total RNA, at least 5 micrograms per sample, was extracted from PBMCs with Trizol reagent. The percentages of naive CD45RAhigh/CD27high T cells were determined by flow cytometry on a PBMC aliquot from every donor. As for this clonotype: Its specific antigen is unknown. Base qualities are not provided; no much larger clone lies one nucleotide away.

CDR1 and CDR2 (SQVTM, ANQGSEA) derive from the germline V gene. V loses 1 base of germline sequence and J loses 1 base, and the interval between the two ends is 15 bases. Including cysteine and phenylalanine, the CDR3 has 16 amino acids. Of all the DNA, just the CDR3 is kept, 48 bases in frame from base 1. Another study also made use of these data, one on T cells of mothers and their children. As that second study puts it: Nine systemically healthy Caucasian individuals served as donors, namely three mothers together with their six children. cDNA synthesis used all of the extracted RNA, with roughly 1.5 ug of RNA in each 15 ul reaction. Sample barcodes and 2-4 random nucleotides were added via the M1S primer in the second PCR. Each mother yielded over 8.5 million TCR beta CDR3 reads and each child 2.5 million to 3 million reads. In both related and unrelated pairs, thymic selection shapes the output of TCR recombination in a similar way, with inherited differences having only a minor effect. Normalized repertoire overlap was always slightly but never significantly higher in related than unrelated mother-child pairs. Persistent microchimeric T cell clones were not detected, at a sensitivity of roughly 100 clones per million clonotypes. Deep NGS was used in the study to compare the TCR beta repertoires of mothers and children and to look for features that separate related mother-child pairs from unrelated individuals. The mean age was 40 +/- 4 years for the mothers and around 10 +/- 4 years for the children. Libraries were sequenced on Illumina HiSeq 2000 with 100+100 nt paired-end reads after adapter ligation with NEBNext reagents. Mother and child libraries were prepared a month apart and sequenced in separate runs to prevent cross-contamination. Each donor had between roughly 450,000 and 2,100,000 distinct TCR beta clonotypes identified. Naive TCR beta clonotypes were estimated from low-frequency clonotypes matched to each donor's FACS-determined naive share, without sorting.

The sample was blood. The rearranged chain carries TRBV29-1 and TRBJ2-3; the D gene is possibly TRBD1, with 5 bases matching. The TCR sequence derives from a boy aged 2 to 9 in good health. The CDR3 loop reads CSVEGQGRLGTDTQYF. The DNA sequence is as follows: TGCAGCGTTGAAGGGCAGGGTCGTTTAGGCACAGATACGCAGTATTTT.